The 22 T cell receptor beta chains reported below all come from one sample, sequenced in a study of blood T cell repertoires in COVID-19. Repertoires were generated with immunoSEQ multiplex PCR, while TCRdb's copy carries only in-frame clones and drops some. In the table there are hundreds of thousands of clones, around 90% of which are singletons. The sample was PBMCs or T cells enriched from blood (not recorded which). These receptors all come from a woman aged 40 to 55 with acute COVID-19.

The chain carries TRBV19 and TRBJ1-6, with D perhaps TRBD1 (6 bases). Trimming cost V 4 bases and J 7 bases, with 14 bases left between them. This CDR3 region has 15 residues. The germline V gene has CDR1 LNHDA and CDR2 SQIVND (reference sequence). Here the CDR3 DNA reads TGTGCCAGTAGTACCGAGACAGGAAAGAATTCACCCCTCCACTTT. Its translation is CASSTETGKNSPLHF.

This rearrangement joins TRBV2 to TRBJ1-4; TRBD1 matches 8 bases. After removal of 4 bases from V and 8 bases from J, the junction contained 6 bases not matched to a gene. CDR3 length: 14 amino acids. CDR1 and CDR2 from the germline V gene are SNHLY and FYNNEI. Here the CDR3 reads CASSVYRGEEKLFF. The CDR3 DNA reads as TGTGCCAGCAGTGTCTACAGGGGGGAGGAAAAACTGTTTTTT.

A single count supports this clone. V is TRBV4-1 and J is TRBJ2-5; TRBD2 aligns across 9 bases. After removal of 1 base from V and 2 bases from J, the junction contained 2 bases not matched to a gene. CDR1 is MGHRA and CDR2 is YSYEKL in the germline V gene. This CDR3 spans 15 amino acids. The DNA for the CDR3 is TGCGCCAGCAGCCAAGCCCTAGCGGGACAAGAGACCCAGTACTTC. Protein sequence: CASSQALAGQETQYF.

This clone appeared a single time. The chain joins TRBV19 to TRBJ1-6; 8 bases match TRBD1. The CDR3 extends over 16 amino acids. V lost 5 bases and J lost 6; bases outside the gene matches: 9. CDR1 is LNHDA, CDR2 SQIVND, per germline (reference sequence). The CDR3 here is CASSAFDRGSNSPLHF. CDR3 bases: TGTGCCAGTAGTGCCTTCGACAGGGGATCTAATTCACCCCTCCACTTT.

V usage is TRBV19 and J usage is TRBJ1-2, with D possibly being TRBD1 (6 bases). This CDR3 is built from 11 residues. The germline CDR1 and CDR2 sequences are LNHDA and SQIVND (reference sequence). V was pared by 6 bases and J by 7 bases, with 9 bases between. CDR3 sequence (DNA): TGTGCCAGTAGGGACAGCGGTGGCTACACCTTC. Its protein product is CASRDSGGYTF.

For the CDR3, the DNA is TGTGCCAGCAGCCAAGAACGGACTAGCGGGGGACAAGAGACCCAGTACTTC. This codes for CASSQERTSGGQETQYF. This chain connects TRBV3-1 (or the pseudogene TRBV3-2) to TRBJ2-5, with 13 bases fitting TRBD2. Germline V CDR1 and CDR2: LGHDT, YNNKEL (reference sequence). Trimming took 0 bases from V and 2 from J; bases not matched to a gene: 3. The CDR3 spans 17 residues.

The chain combines TRBV10-3 with TRBJ2-1, with D tentatively TRBD1 (5 bases). The germline CDR1 and CDR2 sequences are ENHRY and SYGVKD. V shed 0 bases and J shed 7 bases, with 16 bases lying between them. The CDR3 sequence is 16 residues long. The CDR3 reads CAISESLSRVGNEQFF. CDR3 bases: TGTGCCATCAGTGAGTCGTTGAGCAGGGTAGGGAATGAGCAGTTCTTC.

This clone showed up just a few times. This rearrangement joins TRBV5-6 to TRBJ1-5; 7 positions match TRBD1. V was clipped by 0 bases and J by 6 bases; unmatched bases: 6. Germline-derived CDR1 and CDR2 are SGHDT and YYEEEE. The CDR3 extends over 15 amino acids. CDR3 sequence reads: CASSLGQGIIQPQHF. In DNA form, the CDR3 reads TGTGCCAGCAGCTTGGGACAGGGAATTATTCAGCCCCAGCATTTT.

V is TRBV29-1 and J is TRBJ1-2; 8 positions match TRBD1. The germline V gene encodes CDR1 SQVTM and CDR2 ANQGSEA. Losses at the gene ends were 6 bases for V and 8 bases for J; bases not matched to a gene: 11. CDR3 length: 13 amino acids. Here the CDR3 DNA reads TGCAGCGTCCCTACAGGGGGGGTACGGGGCTACACCTTC. Protein product: CSVPTGGVRGYTF.

The rearrangement joins TRBV30 to TRBJ2-2; a possible D gene is TRBD2 (6 bases). The CDR3 spans 11 residues. CDR1 GTSNPN and CDR2 SVGIG come from the germline V gene (reference sequence). Deletions cut 4 bases from V and 7 bases from J, with 7 bases between. This CDR3 is CAWMGGGELFF. The CDR3 DNA is TGTGCCTGGATGGGGGGCGGGGAGCTGTTTTTT. The full variable domain, completed using reference TRBV30 and TRBJ2-2, is SQTIHQWPATLVQPVGSPLSLECTVEGTSNPNLYWYRQAAGRGLQLLFYSVGIGQISSEVPQNLSASRPQDRQFILSSKKLLLSDSGFYLCAWMGGGELFFGEGSRLTVL.

The sample holds one count of this clone. This chain links TRBV9 with TRBJ1-2; 8 bases match TRBD1. CDR3 length: 13 amino acids. V was clipped by 5 bases and J by 5 bases; unmatched bases: 5. Germline loops: CDR1 SGDLS, CDR2 YYNGEE. The CDR3 DNA is TGTGCCAGCAGTGACAGGGGACCGTATGGCTACACCTTC. This encodes CASSDRGPYGYTF. Based on the CDR3 plus reference TRBV9 and TRBJ1-2, the full variable domain is DSGVTQTPKHLITATGQRVTLRCSPRSGDLSVYWYQQSLDQGLQFLIQYYNGEERAKGNILERFSAQQFPDLHSELNLSSLELGDSALYFCASSDRGPYGYTFGSGTRLTVV.

J is TRBJ2-3 and V is TRBV7-8, with 7 nucleotides matching TRBD2. This CDR3 has 16 amino acids. Germline V gene sequence: CDR1 SGHVS, CDR2 FQNEAQ. J lost 8 bases, V lost 4 bases, and 15 bases had no gene match. The CDR3, as DNA: TGTGCCAGCAGCTCGGAGGGAGGGGCCTCGGTTGTTACGCAGTATTTT. This codes for CASSSEGGASVVTQYF.

The chain combines TRBV11-3 with TRBJ2-3; perhaps TRBD2 as D (5 bases). This CDR3 has 14 residues. The V end lost 5 bases, the J end lost 0 bases, and 9 bases lay between the germline ends. Per germline, CDR1 SGHNT and CDR2 YENEEA. The DNA of the CDR3 is TGTGCCAGCAGCGGACGGACTAGCACAGATACGCAGTATTTT. Protein product: CASSGRTSTDTQYF.

The chain has TRBV3-1 (or the pseudogene TRBV3-2) and TRBJ1-1, with a weak D call TRBD1 (6 bases). The CDR3 loop spans 15 amino acids. Germline CDR1 is LGHDT and CDR2 is YNNKEL (reference sequence). Between the trimmed V and J ends, which lost 5 bases and 5 bases, there was a span of 18 bases. This CDR3 reads CASSDRGGRRTEAFF. CDR3 coding DNA: TGTGCCAGCAGCGATAGGGGGGGGAGAAGGACTGAAGCTTTCTTT.

The chain is built from TRBV4-1 and TRBJ1-2; maybe TRBD1 (6 bases). V was clipped by 0 bases and J by 2 bases, with 13 bases between them. The CDR3 runs 16 residues. Germline CDR1 is MGHRA and CDR2 is YSYEKL. The CDR3 protein is CASSQELRGANYGYTF. CDR3 bases: TGCGCCAGCAGCCAAGAATTGCGGGGGGCAAACTATGGCTACACCTTC.

Only one count was recorded for this clone. This chain connects TRBV4-1 to TRBJ2-7; D might be TRBD2 (5 bases). CDR1 is MGHRA, CDR2 YSYEKL, per germline. The CDR3 runs 14 residues. V lost 1 base to trimming and J lost 3 bases, with 10 bases between them. The CDR3, as DNA: TGCGCCAGCAGCCAAGCTGGGAGCTACTACGAGCAGTACTTC. Protein sequence: CASSQAGSYYEQYF.

In this sample, this clone turned up once. The chain is built from TRBV2 and TRBJ2-5; 7 bases match TRBD2. Germline assignment: CDR1 SNHLY and CDR2 FYNNEI. This CDR3 has 14 amino acids. V shed 4 bases and J 3 bases; nucleotides not matched to a gene: 5. The CDR3 spells CASSGSSGEETQYF. The CDR3 nucleotides are TGTGCCAGCAGTGGTTCTAGCGGTGAAGAGACCCAGTACTTC.

This chain joins TRBV15 and TRBJ2-3; 7 bases line up with TRBD1. V was pared by 6 bases and J by 4 bases, with 7 bases of the junction left unmatched. The CDR3 is made up of 14 amino acids. Germline CDR1 is LNHNV and CDR2 is YYDKDF (reference sequence). The CDR3 region has the DNA TGTGCCACCAGGTTGGCAGGGACAGCAGATACGCAGTATTTT. Residues: CATRLAGTADTQYF.

This chain joins TRBV19 and TRBJ1-6, with D possibly being TRBD1 (6 bases). Germline V CDR1 and CDR2: LNHDA, SQIVND (reference sequence). Trimming took off 4 bases at V and 10 bases at J, with 26 bases between the two ends. The CDR3 has 18 amino acids. CDR3 DNA: TGTGCCAGTAGTAACCTACTCGGGATCAGGGGCGCCAGCTCACCCCTCCACTTT. As protein: CASSNLLGIRGASSPLHF.

This clone was counted a few times. The same CDR3 is also encoded by other DNA sequences in this sample. The chain uses TRBV19 and TRBJ1-5, with 9 bases lining up with TRBD1. The CDR3 is made up of 14 amino acids. J gave up 3 bases and V 6 bases, and 3 bases lay outside the gene matches. CDR1 and CDR2 from the germline V gene are LNHDA and SQIVND (reference sequence). Here the CDR3 DNA reads TGTGCCAGTAGGAGGACAGGGGACAATCAGCCCCAGCATTTT. Translating it yields CASRRTGDNQPQHF.

The rearrangement uses TRBV29-1 and TRBJ1-4; TRBD1 might be the D (6 bases). The CDR3 is made up of 12 amino acids. Germline V lookup: CDR1 SQVTM, CDR2 ANQGSEA. The V and J ends lost 6 bases and 7 bases respectively, with 12 bases between them. As DNA, the CDR3 is TGCAGCGTCAGGGGTTTGAGTGAAAAACTGTTTTTT. It is translated as CSVRGLSEKLFF.

This clone has more than one count but fewer than ten. The rearrangement joins TRBV2 to TRBJ1-3; no clear D. The germline V gene encodes CDR1 SNHLY and CDR2 FYNNEI. This CDR3 is 15 amino acids long. V was trimmed by 5 bases and J by 5 bases, leaving 16 bases between them. CDR3 residues: CASSPRETSRNTIYF. In nucleotides, the CDR3 is TGTGCCAGCAGTCCAAGAGAGACAAGTAGAAACACCATATATTTT. Complete variable domain (other parts from reference TRBV2 and TRBJ1-3): EPEVTQTPSHQVTQMGQEVILRCVPISNHLYFYWYRQILGQKVEFLVSFYNNEISEKSEIFDDQFSVERPDGSNFTLKIRSTKLEDSAMYFCASSPRETSRNTIYFGEGSWLTVV.